A selection of T cell receptor beta chains follows, all from one sample in a study of early T cells in non-severe SARS-CoV-2 infection. TCRdb fed the 5' RACE reads into MiXCR, producing one record per CDR3 protein. The sample contains tens of thousands of distinct CDR3 sequences, just under 5% of which appear only once. The sample consisted of whole blood. The receptor set was obtained from an adult who was a healthcare worker with PCR-confirmed SARS-CoV-2 infection or an uninfected control (not recorded which). The CDR3 runs from the conserved cysteine through the conserved F or W. A D gene is named only where the DNA matches it firmly. Expanded clones are given a class, and other clones once, few, many or no size at all.

j_call: TRBJ1-2; clone_size: many; v_call: TRBV19; d_call: NA; cdr3_aa: CASSRDKPDGGGGYTF; cdr3_nt: TGTGCCAGTAGTCGAGACAAGCCGGACGGCGGCGGTGGCTACACCTTC
j_call: TRBJ2-7; clone_size: few; v_call: TRBV20-1; d_call: NA; cdr3_aa: CSAASRGRPYEQYF; cdr3_nt: TGCAGTGCTGCCTCGAGAGGGCGCCCCTACGAGCAGTACTTC
j_call: TRBJ2-5; clone_size: NA; v_call: TRBV4-1; d_call: NA; cdr3_aa: CASSQDIPLWGQYF; cdr3_nt: TGCGCCAGCAGCCAAGATATCCCCCTCTGGGGCCAGTACTTC
j_call: TRBJ1-2; clone_size: NA; v_call: TRBV11-2; d_call: NA; cdr3_aa: CASSSEGSGYGYTF; cdr3_nt: TGTGCCAGCAGCTCGGAGGGATCCGGCTATGGCTACACCTTC
j_call: TRBJ2-7; clone_size: NA; v_call: TRBV4-1; d_call: TRBD2; cdr3_aa: CASSRGLAGGEYEQYF; cdr3_nt: TGCGCCAGCAGCCGGGGACTAGCGGGAGGGGAATACGAGCAGTACTTC
j_call: TRBJ1-6; clone_size: many; v_call: TRBV9; d_call: NA; cdr3_aa: CASSVAQSSYNSPLHF; cdr3_nt: TGTGCCAGCAGCGTAGCACAGAGCTCCTATAATTCACCCCTCCACTTT
j_call: TRBJ2-3; clone_size: many; v_call: TRBV7-2; d_call: TRBD1; cdr3_aa: CASSRKQGSSTDTQYF; cdr3_nt: TGTGCCAGCAGCCGTAAACAGGGGTCTAGCACAGATACGCAGTATTTT
j_call: TRBJ1-2; clone_size: NA; v_call: TRBV3-1; d_call: NA; cdr3_aa: CASSPPLAKTNYGYTF; cdr3_nt: TGTGCCAGCAGCCCACCACTTGCGAAGACTAACTATGGCTACACCTTC
j_call: TRBJ2-3; clone_size: many; v_call: TRBV7-8; d_call: NA; cdr3_aa: CASSWGADTQYF; cdr3_nt: TGTGCCAGCAGCTGGGGGGCAGATACGCAGTATTTT
j_call: TRBJ2-7; clone_size: many; v_call: TRBV14; d_call: NA; cdr3_aa: CASGPIEGKNYEQYF; cdr3_nt: TGTGCCAGCGGCCCGATAGAGGGGAAGAACTACGAGCAGTACTTC
j_call: TRBJ1-1; clone_size: many; v_call: TRBV20-1; d_call: NA; cdr3_aa: CSARALQVDTEAFF; cdr3_nt: TGCAGTGCTAGAGCATTACAGGTGGACACTGAAGCTTTCTTT
j_call: TRBJ2-3; clone_size: many; v_call: TRBV7-3; d_call: NA; cdr3_aa: CASSLKGDTQYF; cdr3_nt: TGTGCCAGCAGCTTAAAGGGAGATACGCAGTATTTT
j_call: TRBJ2-2; clone_size: many; v_call: TRBV4-2; d_call: NA; cdr3_aa: CASSQDRNTGELFF; cdr3_nt: TGTGCCAGCAGCCAAGATCGGAACACCGGGGAGCTGTTTTTT
j_call: TRBJ1-6; clone_size: NA; v_call: TRBV2; d_call: TRBD1; cdr3_aa: CASYGTGVSPLHF; cdr3_nt: TGTGCCAGCTACGGGACAGGGGTTTCACCCCTCCACTTT
j_call: TRBJ2-1; clone_size: few; v_call: TRBV7-3; d_call: TRBD2; cdr3_aa: CASSFTSGSYNEQFF; cdr3_nt: TGTGCCAGCAGCTTCACTAGCGGCTCCTACAATGAGCAGTTCTTC
j_call: TRBJ1-2; clone_size: NA; v_call: TRBV20-1; d_call: NA; cdr3_aa: CSAQNLLQGHYGYTF; cdr3_nt: TGCAGTGCTCAAAATTTACTGCAGGGTCACTATGGCTACACCTTC
j_call: TRBJ2-1; clone_size: many; v_call: TRBV29-1; d_call: TRBD1; cdr3_aa: CITRRQGDNEQFF; cdr3_nt: TGCATCACCCGGAGACAGGGCGACAATGAGCAGTTCTTC
j_call: TRBJ1-4; clone_size: NA; v_call: TRBV13; d_call: NA; cdr3_aa: CASSLRPNEKLFF; cdr3_nt: TGTGCCAGCAGCTTAAGGCCTAATGAAAAACTGTTTTTT
j_call: TRBJ1-6; clone_size: many; v_call: TRBV7-2; d_call: NA; cdr3_aa: CASSSTSRVYNSPLHF; cdr3_nt: TGTGCCAGCAGCTCCACCAGCAGGGTGTATAATTCACCCCTCCACTTT
j_call: TRBJ2-7; clone_size: NA; v_call: TRBV25-1; d_call: NA; cdr3_aa: CASSVGGIYYEQYF; cdr3_nt: TGTGCCAGCAGTGTCGGCGGGATCTACTACGAGCAGTACTTC
j_call: TRBJ2-1; clone_size: NA; v_call: TRBV7-3; d_call: NA; cdr3_aa: CASSYAPSYNEQFF; cdr3_nt: TGTGCCAGCAGCTACGCCCCGTCCTACAATGAGCAGTTCTTC
j_call: TRBJ2-5; clone_size: NA; v_call: TRBV7-6; d_call: TRBD1; cdr3_aa: CASLVVGGEETQYF; cdr3_nt: TGTGCCAGCCTGGTGGTAGGGGGCGAAGAGACCCAGTACTTC
j_call: TRBJ1-2; clone_size: many; v_call: TRBV7-9; d_call: NA; cdr3_aa: CASSLGQNYGYTF; cdr3_nt: TGTGCCAGCAGCTTAGGACAGAACTATGGCTACACCTTC
j_call: TRBJ1-1; clone_size: few; v_call: TRBV29-1; d_call: TRBD1; cdr3_aa: CSVGGDRNTEAFF; cdr3_nt: TGCAGCGTTGGGGGGGACAGGAACACTGAAGCTTTCTTT
j_call: TRBJ2-3; clone_size: few; v_call: TRBV11-2; d_call: NA; cdr3_aa: CASSFSGPTTDSTDTQYF; cdr3_nt: TGTGCCAGCAGCTTCTCAGGACCAACGACAGATAGCACAGATACGCAGTATTTT
j_call: TRBJ2-2; clone_size: few; v_call: TRBV19; d_call: NA; cdr3_aa: CASSIGANTGELFF; cdr3_nt: TGTGCCAGTAGTATAGGAGCGAACACCGGGGAGCTGTTTTTT
j_call: TRBJ2-2; clone_size: many; v_call: TRBV19; d_call: NA; cdr3_aa: CASSVSGDTGELFF; cdr3_nt: TGTGCCAGTAGTGTTTCAGGGGACACCGGGGAGCTGTTTTTT
j_call: TRBJ2-3; clone_size: NA; v_call: TRBV27; d_call: TRBD2; cdr3_aa: CASSSALAGLTDTQYF; cdr3_nt: TGTGCCAGCAGCTCCGCACTAGCGGGGTTGACAGATACGCAGTATTTT
j_call: TRBJ2-7; clone_size: many; v_call: TRBV20-1; d_call: NA; cdr3_aa: CSARRGGTYEQYF; cdr3_nt: TGCAGTGCTAGACGGGGCGGCACCTACGAGCAGTACTTC
j_call: TRBJ2-3; clone_size: many; v_call: TRBV11-3; d_call: NA; cdr3_aa: CASSSRRGQQNTDTQYF; cdr3_nt: TGTGCCAGCAGCTCCCGTCGCGGACAGCAGAACACAGATACGCAGTATTTT
j_call: TRBJ1-4; clone_size: many; v_call: TRBV3-1; d_call: NA; cdr3_aa: CASSQWGEKLFF; cdr3_nt: TGTGCCAGCAGCCAATGGGGCGAAAAACTGTTTTTT
j_call: TRBJ1-5; clone_size: many; v_call: TRBV19; d_call: NA; cdr3_aa: CASSSQPNSNQPQHF; cdr3_nt: TGTGCCAGTAGTTCGCAGCCTAATAGCAATCAGCCCCAGCATTTT
j_call: TRBJ2-3; clone_size: many; v_call: TRBV7-9; d_call: NA; cdr3_aa: CASSLRRAHIIDTQYF; cdr3_nt: TGTGCCAGCAGCTTACGAAGGGCCCATATTATAGATACGCAGTATTTT
j_call: TRBJ2-7; clone_size: few; v_call: TRBV6-5; d_call: NA; cdr3_aa: CASSRGGGDEQYF; cdr3_nt: TGTGCCAGCAGTCGAGGGGGGGGCGACGAGCAGTACTTC
j_call: TRBJ1-5; clone_size: many; v_call: TRBV12-3/TRBV12-4; d_call: TRBD1; cdr3_aa: CASLNGDKEGAWQPQHF; cdr3_nt: TGTGCCAGCCTCAATGGGGACAAGGAGGGGGCTTGGCAGCCCCAGCATTTT
j_call: TRBJ2-1; clone_size: many; v_call: TRBV15; d_call: TRBD1; cdr3_aa: CATSGGTGGHEQFF; cdr3_nt: TGTGCCACCAGCGGGGGAACAGGGGGCCATGAGCAGTTCTTC
j_call: TRBJ2-1; clone_size: many; v_call: TRBV3-1; d_call: NA; cdr3_aa: CASSQSGISAIREQFF; cdr3_nt: TGTGCCAGCAGCCAGAGTGGAATCTCCGCGATTCGTGAGCAGTTCTTC
j_call: TRBJ2-7; clone_size: many; v_call: TRBV6-5; d_call: TRBD1; cdr3_aa: CASSYSRQGIDEQYF; cdr3_nt: TGTGCCAGCAGTTACTCGAGACAGGGGATTGACGAGCAGTACTTC
j_call: TRBJ2-1; clone_size: few; v_call: TRBV29-1; d_call: TRBD1; cdr3_aa: CSVEEYSLGDSYNEQFF; cdr3_nt: TGCAGCGTTGAAGAATACTCTCTCGGGGACAGCTACAATGAGCAGTTCTTC
j_call: TRBJ1-2; clone_size: many; v_call: TRBV20-1; d_call: NA; cdr3_aa: CSARDRLINYGYTF; cdr3_nt: TGCAGTGCTAGAGACAGATTAATAAACTATGGCTACACCTTC
j_call: TRBJ2-7; clone_size: NA; v_call: TRBV21-1; d_call: NA; cdr3_aa: CASNRRGYEQYF; cdr3_nt: TGTGCCAGCAACCGGAGAGGGTACGAGCAGTACTTC